Following are 9 T cell receptor beta chains from one sample sequenced in a study of immune evolution from preneoplasia to lung adenocarcinoma. Data came from immunoSEQ multiplex PCR; TCRdb stores just in-frame clones and leaves some out. The data hold around 14,000 clones, with roughly 77% observed a single time. The sample consisted of FFPE minimally invasive lung adenocarcinoma tissue. The receptor set was obtained from a person aged 55-80 years with lung adenocarcinoma.

V gene TRBV2 combines with J gene TRBJ1-2, with D possibly being TRBD1 (5 bases). The CDR3 extends over 15 amino acids. Germline CDR1 and CDR2: SNHLY and FYNNEI. Trimming removed 6 bases at V and 4 bases at J, with 18 bases between. The CDR3 sequence: CASRGPPGTTYGYTF. Here the CDR3 DNA reads TGTGCCAGCAGGGGACCCCCGGGGACGACCTATGGCTACACCTTC. Together with reference TRBV2 and TRBJ1-2, the CDR3 gives the full variable domain: EPEVTQTPSHQVTQMGQEVILRCVPISNHLYFYWYRQILGQKVEFLVSFYNNEISEKSEIFDDQFSVERPDGSNFTLKIRSTKLEDSAMYFCASRGPPGTTYGYTFGSGTRLTVV.

This sequence joins TRBV6-1 and TRBJ2-2, with 7 bases that match TRBD2. The junction had 4 bases not matched to a gene; V was cut back by 4 bases and J by 5 bases. The CDR3 covers 14 residues. Germline V CDR1 and CDR2: MNHNS, SASEGT. Here the CDR3 DNA reads TGTGCCAGCAGTGCGGGAGGTCGGACCGGGGAGCTGTTTTTT. It translates to CASSAGGRTGELFF.

On this clone: One end of the junction fails to match germline, which may point to a read error. The V call is TRBV7-3, the J call TRBJ1-1, with D unresolved. Germline V gives CDR1 SGHTA, CDR2 FQGTGA. The CDR3 spans 13 residues. The CDR3 DNA sequence: TGTACCAGCAGCCTGACGGTGAACACTGAAGCTTTCTTT. Translation gives CTSSLTVNTEAFF.

This clone was detected only a few times. The chain recombines TRBV28 with TRBJ1-5, with 7 bases fitting TRBD1. There are 14 residues in the CDR3. Germline CDR1 MDHEN, CDR2 SYDVKM. Trimming cost V 7 bases and J 2 bases; bases outside gene matches: 5. This CDR3 reads CASTTGQGNQPQHF. The CDR3 nucleotides read TGTGCCAGCACCACTGGACAGGGCAATCAGCCCCAGCATTTT. The full variable domain, completed using reference TRBV28 and TRBJ1-5, is DVKVTQSSRYLVKRTGEKVFLECVQDMDHENMFWYRQDPGLGLRLIYFSYDVKMKEKGDIPEGYSVSREKKERFSLILESASTNQTSMYLCASTTGQGNQPQHFGDGTRLSIL.

V and J are TRBV21-1 and TRBJ2-2. TRBV21-1 is reported as a pseudogene. This CDR3 has 19 amino acids. As DNA, the CDR3 is TGTGCCAGCAGCAAGCCCCCTCTGGACCCGTGGCCAAACACCGGGGAGCTGTTTTTT. Residues: CASSKPPLDPWPNTGELFF.

This clone was counted between two and nine times. The J gene is TRBJ2-1, the V gene TRBV27; D uncertain. Germline CDR1 is MNHEY and CDR2 is SMNVEV (reference sequence). V was cut by 2 bases and J by 8 bases, with 10 bases left in between. The CDR3 is 13 amino acids. The DNA for the CDR3 is TGTGCCAGCAGTTTACCTTACCTCCATGAGCAGTTCTTC. It specifies CASSLPYLHEQFF.

This clone was seen more than once but under ten times. The chain links TRBV5-1 to TRBJ2-2, with 8 bases that match TRBD2. CDR1 is SGHRS, CDR2 YFSETQ, per germline. The CDR3 is 15 residues long. J gave up 3 bases and V 3 bases, and 4 bases lay outside the gene matches. The CDR3 protein is CASSYGTSYTGELFF. CDR3 in DNA: TGCGCCAGCAGCTATGGGACTAGTTACACCGGGGAGCTGTTTTTT.

The chain has TRBV21-1 and TRBJ2-2; the tabulated D call, TRBD1, remains unverified against the DNA. TRBV21-1 counts as a pseudogene. The length of the CDR3 is 19 residues. The CDR3 nucleotides read TGTGCCAGCATCCAACACGGGGACAGGGGACCACCGAACACCGGGGAGCTGTTTTTT. Translation gives CASIQHGDRGPPNTGELFF.

This chain connects TRBV2 to TRBJ2-5; no clear D. The germline V gene encodes CDR1 SNHLY and CDR2 FYNNEI. The V end was cut by 4 bases, the J end by 6 bases, with 12 bases between. This CDR3 contains 13 residues. CDR3 sequence: CASSVGLLKTQYF. The CDR3, as DNA: TGTGCCAGCAGTGTGGGATTGTTGAAGACCCAGTACTTC.